One sample yielded the 31 T cell receptor beta chains listed below, sequenced in a study of blood T cell repertoires in COVID-19. Sequencing was performed with immunoSEQ multiplex PCR; in TCRdb, only in-frame clones are kept and a portion is missing. The table records 130,000 or so clones, about four fifths of them present only once. Sequenced input: peripheral blood. The receptor source for this set is a woman in her 70s with COVID-19, enrolled during active disease.

V is TRBV2 and J is TRBJ2-7; 7 positions agree with TRBD1. The CDR3 has 14 residues. V trimming: 4 bases; J trimming: 2 bases; junction bases outside the gene matches: 5. The germline V gene encodes CDR1 SNHLY and CDR2 FYNNEI. CDR3 nucleotide sequence: TGTGCCAGCAGTGTGGGACAGCCGACCTACGAGCAGTACTTC. It yields the protein CASSVGQPTYEQYF.

The chain joins TRBV7-9 to TRBJ1-1, with TRBD1 matching over 7 bases. With V trimmed by 6 bases and J by 4 bases, 5 bases remained unmatched. The CDR3 extends over 13 amino acids. The germline V gene encodes CDR1 SEHNR and CDR2 FQNEAQ (reference sequence). CDR3 region: CASRLGQTTEAFF. The CDR3 nucleotides read TGTGCCAGCAGACTGGGACAGACCACTGAAGCTTTCTTT.

This clone was seen once. The chain joins TRBV30 to TRBJ1-4; TRBD1 agrees at 8 bases. V shed 5 bases, J shed 7 bases, and the junction held 6 bases outside the gene matches. Germline loops: CDR1 GTSNPN, CDR2 SVGIG (reference sequence). The CDR3 consists of 13 residues. For the CDR3, the DNA is TGTGCCTGGGGTCCAGGGGGCACTGAAAAACTGTTTTTT. Residues: CAWGPGGTEKLFF.

The table lists this clone with a few counts. The chain carries TRBV18 and TRBJ1-1, with D possibly being TRBD1 (5 bases). CDR1 and CDR2 (germline): KGHSH, LQKENI. The CDR3 sequence is 15 residues long. The V end lost 3 bases, the J end lost 1 base, and 12 bases lay between the germline ends. In DNA, the CDR3 is TGTGCCAGCTCACCCTCCAGGGCCCAGAACACTGAAGCTTTCTTT. It is translated as CASSPSRAQNTEAFF.

The chain combines TRBV14 with TRBJ2-2, with 8 positions matching TRBD2. V gave up 3 bases and J gave up 6 bases; unmatched junction bases: 6. From germline, CDR1 is SGHDN and CDR2 FVKESK. The CDR3 has 15 residues. CDR3 protein: CASSHRRGVAGELFF. For the CDR3, the DNA is TGTGCCAGCAGCCATCGGCGGGGGGTTGCCGGGGAGCTGTTTTTT.

V is TRBV5-1 and J is TRBJ1-6, with D unresolved. The CDR3 is made up of 17 amino acids. Per the germline V gene, CDR1 is SGHRS and CDR2 is YFSETQ. The V end was cut by 4 bases, the J end by 0 bases, with 14 bases between. The CDR3 spells CASSPDIPRSYNSPLHF. CDR3 sequence (DNA): TGCGCCAGCAGCCCAGACATCCCGCGCTCCTATAATTCACCCCTCCACTTT.

The chain joins TRBV6-1 to TRBJ1-2, with D tentatively TRBD1 (6 bases). The germline V gene encodes CDR1 MNHNS and CDR2 SASEGT. V lost 0 bases, J lost 8 bases, and 16 bases lay in between. The CDR3 has 15 residues. Here the CDR3 DNA reads TGTGCCAGCAGTGAAGCTGGGGGCCTGGGAATAGGCTACACCTTC. It yields the protein CASSEAGGLGIGYTF.

This chain connects TRBV6-2 or TRBV6-3 to TRBJ2-2; 9 positions match TRBD1. V gave up 6 bases and J gave up 5 bases; unmatched junction bases: 10. Germline lookup yields CDR1 MNHEY and CDR2 SVGEGT. The CDR3 contains 16 residues. Here the CDR3 reads CASSPLGTGKTGELFF. In nucleotides, the CDR3 is TGTGCCAGCAGCCCTCTCGGGACAGGGAAGACCGGGGAGCTGTTTTTT.

This chain joins TRBV6-2 or TRBV6-3 and TRBJ2-7, with TRBD1 matching 8 bases. Germline V CDR1 and CDR2: MNHEY, SVGEGT. The CDR3 runs 16 residues. V shed 2 bases and J 3 bases; nucleotides not matched to a gene: 9. The CDR3 region has the DNA TGTGCCAGCAGTTACGCGACCGGGACAGGCTTCTACGAGCAGTACTTC. Translated, it gives CASSYATGTGFYEQYF.

The chain is built from TRBV14 and TRBJ1-3, with D hard to call. Germline V gene data show CDR1 as SGHDN and CDR2 as FVKESK. This CDR3 comprises 15 residues. V lost 0 bases and J 0 bases, leaving 6 bases between the germline ends. The CDR3 DNA is TGTGCCAGCAGCCAAGATTGGCCCTCTGGAAACACCATATATTTT. As protein: CASSQDWPSGNTIYF.

The chain joins TRBV5-1 to TRBJ2-1; TRBD1 matches 9 bases. CDR3 length: 16 amino acids. Germline V gene lookup returns CDR1 SGHRS and CDR2 YFSETQ. The junction had 8 bases not matched to a gene; V was cut back by 0 bases and J by 7 bases. Here the CDR3 DNA reads TGCGCCAGCAGCTTGGGGGACAGGGTGGTAAAGAATGAGCAGTTCTTC. This encodes CASSLGDRVVKNEQFF.

This clone was detected once. The chain has TRBV5-6 and TRBJ2-7, with a weak D call TRBD1 (5 bases). V was cut by 6 bases and J by 4 bases, with 14 bases left in between. This CDR3 has 13 amino acids. Per the germline V gene, CDR1 is SGHDT and CDR2 is YYEEEE. The CDR3 DNA is TGTGCCAGCACCATCCCGCAGGGATACGAGCAGTACTTC. It specifies CASTIPQGYEQYF. The variable domain in full, completed from reference TRBV5-6 and TRBJ2-7, reads DAGVTQSPTHLIKTRGQQVTLRCSPKSGHDTVSWYQQALGQGPQFIFQYYEEEERQRGNFPDRFSGHQFPNYSSELNVNALLLGDSALYLCASTIPQGYEQYFGPGTRLTVT.

In its sample, this clone was seen once. The V gene is TRBV19, the J gene TRBJ2-7; D perhaps matches TRBD1 (7 bases). CDR3 size: 14 residues. From germline, CDR1 is LNHDA and CDR2 SQIVND (reference sequence). V was shortened by 1 base and J by 2 bases, with 9 bases between the two germline ends. The CDR3 DNA reads TGTGCCAGTAGTATAGGCGGGACAGCCTACGAGCAGTACTTC. Residues: CASSIGGTAYEQYF.

The chain uses TRBV5-4 and TRBJ1-1, with D possibly TRBD1 on 5 matching bases. The germline gives CDR1 SGHNT, CDR2 YYREEE (reference sequence). The CDR3 covers 14 residues. Trimming took 4 bases from V and 5 from J, leaving 15 bases between them. DNA of the CDR3: TGTGCCAGCAGCCCAAAGGCGGGGGAGACTGAAGCTTTCTTT. This sequence encodes CASSPKAGETEAFF.

The chain couples TRBV7-2 to TRBJ2-5; maybe TRBD2 (6 bases). V shed 2 bases and J shed 2 bases, with 9 bases lying between them. The CDR3 runs 14 residues. Germline V gene sequence: CDR1 SGHTA, CDR2 FQGNSA. CDR3 sequence reads: CASSLLGGQETQYF. The CDR3 DNA reads as TGTGCCAGCAGCTTATTGGGGGGTCAAGAGACCCAGTACTTC. The full variable domain, its missing parts supplied by reference TRBV7-2 and TRBJ2-5, is GAGVSQSPSNKVTEKGKDVELRCDPISGHTALYWYRQSLGQGLEFLIYFQGNSAPDKSGLPSDRFSAERTGGSVSTLTIQRTQQEDSAVYLCASSLLGGQETQYFGPGTRLLVL.

The CDR3 region has the DNA TGTGCCAGCAGTTGGCTCCGACTCTCCTACGAGCAGTACTTC. It codes for CASSWLRLSYEQYF. The chain has TRBV6-2 or TRBV6-3 and TRBJ2-7; D remains ambiguous. V was pared by 4 bases and J by 0 bases, with 10 bases between. CDR3 length equals 14 residues. Germline V CDR1 and CDR2: MNHEY, SVGEGT.

The J gene is TRBJ1-1, the V gene TRBV3-1 (or the pseudogene TRBV3-2); 8 bases map to TRBD1. The J segment lost 5 bases and the V segment lost 4 bases, leaving 6 bases of the junction unmatched. CDR1 is LGHDT, CDR2 YNNKEL, per germline (reference sequence). This CDR3 contains 14 residues. CDR3: CASSLGTGKTEAFF. CDR3 DNA sequence: TGTGCCAGCAGCCTCGGGACAGGTAAGACTGAAGCTTTCTTT.

The chain couples TRBV5-1 to TRBJ1-2, with 8 bases aligning to TRBD1. The junction had 9 bases not matched to a gene; V was cut back by 4 bases and J by 7 bases. This CDR3 is built from 14 residues. Germline V gives CDR1 SGHRS, CDR2 YFSETQ. The CDR3, as DNA: TGCGCCAGCAGCGTGAGCCAGGGGGCGGGTGGCTACACCTTC. Protein: CASSVSQGAGGYTF.

The chain links TRBV6-6 to TRBJ1-1; TRBD1 might be the D (6 bases). Trimming removed 0 bases at V and 13 bases at J, with 21 bases between. CDR3 length: 15 residues. Germline CDR1 reads MNHNY; CDR2 reads SVGAGI (reference sequence). CDR3 protein: CASSYSALTTPDSFF. The CDR3 coding sequence is TGTGCCAGCAGTTACTCGGCCTTGACTACTCCGGACAGTTTCTTT.

The CDR3 here is CASSPPGAVGEQYF. The CDR3 DNA follows: TGCGCCAGCAGCCCCCCAGGGGCGGTCGGCGAGCAGTACTTC. The V call is TRBV5-1, the J call TRBJ2-7; tentatively, D is TRBD1 (6 bases). V was cut by 4 bases and J by 6 bases, with 17 bases left in between. CDR3 size: 14 residues. The germline V gene encodes CDR1 SGHRS and CDR2 YFSETQ.

This chain joins TRBV5-4 and TRBJ1-1, with 10 bases lining up with TRBD1. Per germline, CDR1 SGHNT and CDR2 YYREEE (reference sequence). The CDR3 is 15 residues long. With 2 bases clipped from V and 2 bases from J, the junction kept 3 bases outside the gene matches. CDR3 sequence reads: CASSFGDRGNTEAFF. CDR3 nucleotides: TGTGCCAGCAGCTTCGGGGACAGGGGAAACACTGAAGCTTTCTTT.

The gene calls are TRBV13 and TRBJ2-2; possibly TRBD2 for D (5 bases). This CDR3 comprises 13 residues. The V end lost 3 bases, the J end lost 6 bases, and 8 bases lay between the germline ends. Germline CDR1 PRHDT, CDR2 FYEKMQ (reference sequence). The CDR3 coding sequence is TGTGCCAGCAGCTTGTGGGGAGCCGGGGAGCTGTTTTTT. Residues: CASSLWGAGELFF.

The rearrangement uses TRBV25-1 and TRBJ2-1, with 8 bases that match TRBD2. CDR1 is MGHDK, CDR2 SYGVNS, per germline. V dropped 5 bases and J dropped 3; count of bases not matched to a gene: 3. The CDR3 runs 14 residues. CDR3 in DNA: TGTGCCAGCAGTAGCGGGGGCTTCTACAATGAGCAGTTCTTC. Residues: CASSSGGFYNEQFF.

The chain employs TRBV6-1 and TRBJ2-3, with a tentative D call TRBD1 (5 bases). Trimming shortened V by 0 bases and J by 6 bases, and 7 bases separated the two germline ends. The germline V gene has CDR1 MNHNS and CDR2 SASEGT. The CDR3 extends over 13 amino acids. The CDR3 reads CASSEAWGDTQYF. The CDR3 DNA is TGTGCCAGCAGTGAAGCCTGGGGCGATACGCAGTATTTT.

The V call is TRBV10-3, the J call TRBJ2-1, with D unresolved. The CDR3 consists of 12 residues. Germline CDR1 reads ENHRY; CDR2 reads SYGVKD. V lost 0 bases, J lost 9 bases, and 6 bases lay in between. Here the CDR3 DNA reads TGTGCCATCAGTGAGTCTGTAGTTGAGCAGTTCTTC. The encoded protein is CAISESVVEQFF.

The rearrangement uses TRBV5-1 and TRBJ1-1, with D possibly being TRBD1 (5 bases). Germline assignment: CDR1 SGHRS and CDR2 YFSETQ. Trimming removed 3 bases at V and 0 bases at J, with 9 bases between. This CDR3 comprises 14 residues. For the CDR3, the DNA is TGCGCCAGCAGCTCGACAGAGTTGAACACTGAAGCTTTCTTT. Residues: CASSSTELNTEAFF.

The chain uses TRBV27 and TRBJ1-1; TRBD1 matches 7 bases. After removal of 2 bases from V and 6 bases from J, the junction contained 3 bases not matched to a gene. Germline CDR1 reads MNHEY; CDR2 reads SMNVEV (reference sequence). CDR3 length: 13 residues. CDR3 in DNA: TGTGCCAGCAGTTTAAACAGGGGAGCTGAAGCTTTCTTT. Translating gives CASSLNRGAEAFF.

The chain couples TRBV12-3 or TRBV12-4 to TRBJ2-7, with 8 bases fitting TRBD1. This CDR3 spans 13 amino acids. The ends lost 7 bases at V and 5 bases at J; junction bases unmatched: 7. CDR3 in amino acids: CASTSGTGNEQYF. In nucleotides, the CDR3 is TGTGCCAGCACCTCCGGGACAGGAAACGAGCAGTACTTC.

The chain links TRBV3-1 (or the pseudogene TRBV3-2) to TRBJ1-6; possible D gene TRBD1, 6 bases. The germline V gene encodes CDR1 LGHDT and CDR2 YNNKEL (reference sequence). The CDR3 totals 18 residues. Between the trimmed V and J ends, which lost 4 bases and 7 bases, there was a span of 23 bases. CDR3 loop: CASSLGPPKGGINSPLHF. The CDR3 DNA reads TGTGCCAGCAGCCTGGGCCCCCCTAAAGGGGGAATCAATTCACCCCTCCACTTT.

The rearrangement links TRBV9 to TRBJ2-4, with D perhaps matching TRBD2 (7 bases). CDR3 size: 13 residues. The V end was cut by 4 bases, the J end by 5 bases, with 10 bases between. Germline lookup yields CDR1 SGDLS and CDR2 YYNGEE. The CDR3 DNA reads as TGTGCCAGCAGCCCGGGGGGCGAAAACATTCAGTACTTC. It specifies CASSPGGENIQYF.

The V gene is TRBV15, the J gene TRBJ1-1, with 9 bases that match TRBD1. Unmatched junction bases numbered 3, after V lost 1 base and J lost 3 bases. Germline-derived CDR1 and CDR2 are LNHNV and YYDKDF (reference sequence). CDR3 length: 15 residues. As DNA, the CDR3 is TGTGCCACCAGCAGAGGACAGGGGGGGGACACTGAAGCTTTCTTT. Amino acid sequence: CATSRGQGGDTEAFF.